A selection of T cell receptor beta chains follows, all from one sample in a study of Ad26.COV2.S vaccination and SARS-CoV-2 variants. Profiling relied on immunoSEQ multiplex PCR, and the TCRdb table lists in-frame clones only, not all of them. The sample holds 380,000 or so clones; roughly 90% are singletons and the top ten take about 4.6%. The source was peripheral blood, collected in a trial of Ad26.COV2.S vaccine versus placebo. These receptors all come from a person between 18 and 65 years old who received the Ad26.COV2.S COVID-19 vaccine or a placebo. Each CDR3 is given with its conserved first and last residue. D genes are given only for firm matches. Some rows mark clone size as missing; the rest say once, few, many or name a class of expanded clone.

cdr3_nt: TGTGCCAGCAGCGCGATCATCCGGGGGGAAGCTTTCTTT; cdr3_aa: CASSAIIRGEAFF; v_call: TRBV9; clone_size: .; d_call: .; j_call: TRBJ1-1
cdr3_nt: TGTGCCAGCAGCGTAGTGACAGGACCCTACAATGAGCAGTTCTTC; cdr3_aa: CASSVVTGPYNEQFF; v_call: TRBV9; clone_size: .; d_call: .; j_call: TRBJ2-1
cdr3_nt: TGTGCCTGGAGTGCGGGCAGTAGTAACCAAGAGACCCAGTACTTC; cdr3_aa: CAWSAGSSNQETQYF; v_call: TRBV30; clone_size: once; d_call: .; j_call: TRBJ2-5
cdr3_nt: TGCGCCAGCAGCTTGATCCCGGGACTAGCGGGGTCCGACAATGAGCAGTTCTTC; cdr3_aa: CASSLIPGLAGSDNEQFF; v_call: TRBV5-1; clone_size: .; d_call: TRBD2; j_call: TRBJ2-1
cdr3_nt: TGTGCCACCTCGGGACAGGGGCTCAACGAGCAGTACTTC; cdr3_aa: CATSGQGLNEQYF; v_call: TRBV19; clone_size: .; d_call: TRBD1; j_call: TRBJ2-7
cdr3_nt: TGTGCCAGCAGCTTCGGTTCGGCAGGGCGCACCGGGGAGCTGTTTTTT; cdr3_aa: CASSFGSAGRTGELFF; v_call: TRBV11-2; clone_size: .; d_call: .; j_call: TRBJ2-2
cdr3_nt: TGTGCCAGTAGTATATTTAAAGGGGAACTTCTGAACACCGGGGAGCTGTTTTTT; cdr3_aa: CASSIFKGELLNTGELFF; v_call: TRBV19; clone_size: .; d_call: .; j_call: TRBJ2-2
cdr3_nt: TGCGCCAGCAGCTTGGCCCCCGACAGCTATGGCTACACCTTC; cdr3_aa: CASSLAPDSYGYTF; v_call: TRBV5-1; clone_size: .; d_call: .; j_call: TRBJ1-2
cdr3_nt: TGTGCCAGCAGCCCTGGGGGAGGGGGAAGGACCGGGGAGCTGTTTTTT; cdr3_aa: CASSPGGGGRTGELFF; v_call: TRBV9; clone_size: .; d_call: .; j_call: TRBJ2-2
cdr3_nt: TGTGCCAGCAGCTTTCAGGGTTATAATTCACCCCTCCACTTT; cdr3_aa: CASSFQGYNSPLHF; v_call: TRBV11-2; clone_size: .; d_call: .; j_call: TRBJ1-6
cdr3_nt: TGCAGCGTTGCGACAGGGGGCGAGCAGTACTTC; cdr3_aa: CSVATGGEQYF; v_call: TRBV29-1; clone_size: few; d_call: TRBD1; j_call: TRBJ2-7
cdr3_nt: TGTGCCAGCAGCCAAGACGACAGTGATTATATGAACACTGAAGCTTTCTTT; cdr3_aa: CASSQDDSDYMNTEAFF; v_call: TRBV3-1/TRBV3-2; clone_size: .; d_call: .; j_call: TRBJ1-1
cdr3_nt: TGTGCCAGCAGGACAGGGTTTAAAGATACGCAGTATTTT; cdr3_aa: CASRTGFKDTQYF; v_call: TRBV6-5; clone_size: .; d_call: TRBD1; j_call: TRBJ2-3
cdr3_nt: TGTGCCAGCAGTTTTAACGGGAAAGTGAAAGAGACCCAGTACTTC; cdr3_aa: CASSFNGKVKETQYF; v_call: TRBV28; clone_size: .; d_call: .; j_call: TRBJ2-5
cdr3_nt: TGCGCCAGCAGCTTGGGGACAGACCCCTATGGCTACACCTTC; cdr3_aa: CASSLGTDPYGYTF; v_call: TRBV5-1; clone_size: .; d_call: .; j_call: TRBJ1-2
cdr3_nt: TGTGCCAGCAGTGAAGGTTTTTGGGACGGCACTATCTCCTACGAGCAGTACTTC; cdr3_aa: CASSEGFWDGTISYEQYF; v_call: TRBV6-1; clone_size: .; d_call: .; j_call: TRBJ2-7
cdr3_nt: TGTGCCAGCAGTGAAGCCAGGACTAGCGGGTACGAGCAGTACTTC; cdr3_aa: CASSEARTSGYEQYF; v_call: TRBV6-1; clone_size: few; d_call: TRBD2; j_call: TRBJ2-7
cdr3_nt: TGTGCCAGCAGCTTAGCTCAGGGGGACACTGAAGCTTTCTTT; cdr3_aa: CASSLAQGDTEAFF; v_call: TRBV7-9; clone_size: .; d_call: TRBD1; j_call: TRBJ1-1
cdr3_nt: TGTGCCAGTCTGGCCGGAGGGGGAGATTATAATTCACCCCTCCACTTT; cdr3_aa: CASLAGGGDYNSPLHF; v_call: TRBV28; clone_size: once; d_call: .; j_call: TRBJ1-6
cdr3_nt: TGTGCCAGTAGTATCGAGGGACACCAAAGCTCCTACGAGCAGTACTTC; cdr3_aa: CASSIEGHQSSYEQYF; v_call: TRBV19; clone_size: .; d_call: .; j_call: TRBJ2-7
cdr3_nt: TGTGCCAGCAGTCCCTTAGGGGGGGGCACTGAAGCTTTCTTT; cdr3_aa: CASSPLGGGTEAFF; v_call: TRBV28; clone_size: .; d_call: .; j_call: TRBJ1-1
cdr3_nt: TGCAGCGTTACCGGGAGCTCCTACGAGCAGTACTTC; cdr3_aa: CSVTGSSYEQYF; v_call: TRBV29-1; clone_size: .; d_call: .; j_call: TRBJ2-7
cdr3_nt: TGCGCCAGCAGCTTGACCACTAGCGGGAGGGATGAGCAGTTCTTC; cdr3_aa: CASSLTTSGRDEQFF; v_call: TRBV5-1; clone_size: .; d_call: TRBD2; j_call: TRBJ2-1
cdr3_nt: TGTGCCAGCAGTTTAAATAGTCCCGGGGAGCTGTTTTTT; cdr3_aa: CASSLNSPGELFF; v_call: TRBV28; clone_size: once; d_call: .; j_call: TRBJ2-2
cdr3_nt: TGTGCCAGCACGAGGGAATACACTGAAGCTTTCTTT; cdr3_aa: CASTREYTEAFF; v_call: TRBV2; clone_size: few; d_call: .; j_call: TRBJ1-1
cdr3_nt: TGTGCCAGCAGTTTTCCGGGCGGGTCCTACAATGAGCAGTTCTTC; cdr3_aa: CASSFPGGSYNEQFF; v_call: TRBV28; clone_size: .; d_call: .; j_call: TRBJ2-1
cdr3_nt: TGCAGCGTTGGACCGGCAGCTAGCGGGAGCTACAATGAGCAGTTCTTC; cdr3_aa: CSVGPAASGSYNEQFF; v_call: TRBV29-1; clone_size: .; d_call: TRBD2; j_call: TRBJ2-1
cdr3_nt: TGCGCCAGCAGCTTGGTGGCTGGACGTCCGAGTGGTTCCGGGGAGCTGTTTTTT; cdr3_aa: CASSLVAGRPSGSGELFF; v_call: TRBV5-1; clone_size: .; d_call: .; j_call: TRBJ2-2
cdr3_nt: TGTGCCAGCAGTGACACGTTCAGAGATACGCAGTATTTT; cdr3_aa: CASSDTFRDTQYF; v_call: TRBV6-4; clone_size: .; d_call: .; j_call: TRBJ2-3
cdr3_nt: TGTGCCACCAGTGAGTCCGGGACAGGGGGCGCGGGGCAGCCCCAGCATTTT; cdr3_aa: CATSESGTGGAGQPQHF; v_call: TRBV24-1; clone_size: .; d_call: TRBD1; j_call: TRBJ1-5
cdr3_nt: TGTGCCAGTAGTTTAGCTAGCGGGGGCACAGATACGCAGTATTTT; cdr3_aa: CASSLASGGTDTQYF; v_call: TRBV19; clone_size: .; d_call: TRBD2; j_call: TRBJ2-3
cdr3_nt: TGTGCCAGCAGCTTAATGGGCCAGCTGAATGAGCAGTTCTTC; cdr3_aa: CASSLMGQLNEQFF; v_call: TRBV7-8; clone_size: .; d_call: .; j_call: TRBJ2-1
cdr3_nt: TGTGCCAGCTCACAAGCAGCTAATGAAAAACTGTTTTTT; cdr3_aa: CASSQAANEKLFF; v_call: TRBV18; clone_size: .; d_call: .; j_call: TRBJ1-4
cdr3_nt: TGTGCCAGCAGCTCCCTACTAGCGGAGAAGAACACCGGGGAGCTGTTTTTT; cdr3_aa: CASSSLLAEKNTGELFF; v_call: TRBV7-8; clone_size: .; d_call: TRBD2; j_call: TRBJ2-2
cdr3_nt: TGTGCCAGCAGCCCGGGACAGGGGATGAATAGCAATCAGCCCCAGCATTTT; cdr3_aa: CASSPGQGMNSNQPQHF; v_call: TRBV9; clone_size: .; d_call: TRBD1; j_call: TRBJ1-5
cdr3_nt: TGTGCCAGCAGTCAATTATCTGAAGCTTTCTTT; cdr3_aa: CASSQLSEAFF; v_call: TRBV6-5; clone_size: .; d_call: .; j_call: TRBJ1-1
cdr3_nt: TGTGCCACCAGGGGGGTAAAACGGAACACCGGGGAGCTGTTTTTT; cdr3_aa: CATRGVKRNTGELFF; v_call: TRBV19; clone_size: .; d_call: .; j_call: TRBJ2-2
cdr3_nt: TGTGCCAGCAGCTTAGTAGGTCAGGGAGGAGAGACCCAGTACTTC; cdr3_aa: CASSLVGQGGETQYF; v_call: TRBV7-6; clone_size: once; d_call: .; j_call: TRBJ2-5
cdr3_nt: TGTGCTAGTGGTTTGGGGAGCGGGAGTACAGATACGCAGTATTTT; cdr3_aa: CASGLGSGSTDTQYF; v_call: TRBV12-5; clone_size: .; d_call: TRBD2; j_call: TRBJ2-3
cdr3_nt: TGTGCCAGCAGCTCCCGAGCCGAGGGCGGGGAGCTGTTTTTT; cdr3_aa: CASSSRAEGGELFF; v_call: TRBV9; clone_size: .; d_call: .; j_call: TRBJ2-2
cdr3_nt: TGTGCCAGCAGCCAAGATTTCCGGAGGGGTCGGGGTTACGAGCAGTACTTC; cdr3_aa: CASSQDFRRGRGYEQYF; v_call: TRBV3-1/TRBV3-2; clone_size: .; d_call: .; j_call: TRBJ2-7
cdr3_nt: TGTGCCAGCAGCTTTGAGGGGGCCGGCAATCAGCCCCAGCATTTT; cdr3_aa: CASSFEGAGNQPQHF; v_call: TRBV7-9; clone_size: .; d_call: TRBD1; j_call: TRBJ1-5
cdr3_nt: TGTGCCAGCTCATCCGCCGGGACAGGGAGGGTCACAGATACGCAGTATTTT; cdr3_aa: CASSSAGTGRVTDTQYF; v_call: TRBV18; clone_size: .; d_call: TRBD1; j_call: TRBJ2-3
cdr3_nt: TGTGCCAGCAGCCAAGATCCAGAGGATAATGAAAAACTGTTTTTT; cdr3_aa: CASSQDPEDNEKLFF; v_call: TRBV4-2; clone_size: once; d_call: .; j_call: TRBJ1-4
cdr3_nt: TGTGCCATCAGTCCTCGGGACAGAGAGGTCGAAAAACTGTTTTTT; cdr3_aa: CAISPRDREVEKLFF; v_call: TRBV10-3; clone_size: .; d_call: TRBD1; j_call: TRBJ1-4
cdr3_nt: TGTGCCAGCAGCCTCCTAGCGGGAGTTGAGCAGTACTTC; cdr3_aa: CASSLLAGVEQYF; v_call: TRBV2; clone_size: .; d_call: TRBD2; j_call: TRBJ2-7
cdr3_nt: TGTGCCAGCAGCTCAACCCCCTTAGCGGGGGCAGAGACCCAGTACTTC; cdr3_aa: CASSSTPLAGAETQYF; v_call: TRBV7-2; clone_size: .; d_call: TRBD2; j_call: TRBJ2-5
cdr3_nt: TGTGCCAGTAACCTTCGAGTCCGTACAGGAAACAATGAGCAGTTCTTC; cdr3_aa: CASNLRVRTGNNEQFF; v_call: TRBV19; clone_size: few; d_call: .; j_call: TRBJ2-1
cdr3_nt: TGTGCCATCACATGGCGGGGGTCAGGAGAGACCCAGTACTTC; cdr3_aa: CAITWRGSGETQYF; v_call: TRBV2; clone_size: few; d_call: TRBD2; j_call: TRBJ2-5
cdr3_nt: TGTGCCAGCAGCCAACAAGGGGGATCGGGGTCTGAAGCTTTCTTT; cdr3_aa: CASSQQGGSGSEAFF; v_call: TRBV6-5; clone_size: .; d_call: .; j_call: TRBJ1-1
cdr3_nt: TGTGCCAGCAGCCAATCGTTCGTGTCAGGGAGGGAGACCCAGTACTTC; cdr3_aa: CASSQSFVSGRETQYF; v_call: TRBV4-2; clone_size: .; d_call: .; j_call: TRBJ2-5